This is a list of T cell receptor beta chains from one sample in a study of OX40 agonist ivuxolimab in advanced cancers. Sequencing used immunoSEQ multiplex PCR; TCRdb keeps in-frame clones, though not all of them. The table lists roughly 80,000 clones, over 75% of them singletons. The material sequenced was CD4+ or CD8+ T cells sorted from blood, taken in a trial of the OX40 agonist ivuxolimab. These receptors originate from an adult with an advanced solid tumor such as melanoma, head and neck, liver or kidney cancer. Both conserved end residues are part of each CDR3.

TRBJ1-2,TRBV7-9,CASSLGQGGDGYTF
TRBJ2-3,TRBV29-1,CSVEDGIQEDTQYF
TRBJ2-1,TRBV2,CASRGGSYNEQFF
TRBJ1-4,TRBV29-1,CSVVLTGPAVEKLFF
TRBJ2-7,TRBV30,CAWRGAGPREQYF
TRBJ2-7,TRBV2,CASSRDLYTEQYF
TRBJ1-5,TRBV5-5,CASSQAGLSNQPQHF
TRBJ2-7,TRBV9,CASSVGSGYGEQYF
TRBJ2-7,TRBV29-1,CSVRRGDYEQYF
TRBJ1-1,TRBV11-2,CASSLTQKYTEAFF
TRBJ2-5,TRBV10-3,CAISRSYDQETQYF
TRBJ2-7,TRBV5-1,CASSSSSGDGEQYF
TRBJ2-7,TRBV11-3,CASSLDGTGGPYEQYF
TRBJ1-1,TRBV5-1,CASSLEIGANTEAFF
TRBJ1-6,TRBV27,CASSRHLAGTSAPYSPLHF
TRBJ2-1,TRBV5-4,CASSLEPPGQGGAEQFF
TRBJ2-1,TRBV6-5,CASSHQISISNEQFF
TRBJ1-3,TRBV10-3,CAISDWAPSSGNTIYF
TRBJ1-5,TRBV7-2,CASSPGVQPQHF
TRBJ2-7,TRBV18,CASSSTGGIYEQYF
TRBJ1-6,TRBV7-9,CASSLVAGRSPLHF
TRBJ2-1,TRBV7-7,CASSLGLAGAYEQFF
TRBJ2-2,TRBV7-9,CASSLAGMAGELFF
TRBJ2-2,TRBV7-9,CASTPPAGELFF
TRBJ2-7,TRBV21-1,CASIPAEQYF
TRBJ2-1,TRBV11-3,CASSELAGVREFF
TRBJ2-1,TRBV2,CASSSSGMTGNEQFF
TRBJ2-7,TRBV29-1,CSAGVGHEQYF
TRBJ2-7,TRBV5-5,CASSPWGSYEQYF
TRBJ2-5,TRBV6-6,CASSRTSGSGKTQYF
TRBJ1-1,TRBV9,CASSFDRVGTEAFF
TRBJ1-1,TRBV5-1,CASSLVAGMNTEAFF
TRBJ2-1,TRBV2,CASRGRNEQFF
TRBJ1-3,TRBV5-1,CASSWSGTGSGNTIYF
TRBJ2-7,TRBV10-1,CASSEIPGPPLSSKYYEQYF
TRBJ1-1,TRBV19,CASSIAGLSPTLNTEAFF
TRBJ2-5,TRBV7-9,CASSFSASPQETQYF
TRBJ1-2,TRBV9,CASSLGTALGGYTF
TRBJ2-2,TRBV7-2,CASSSLAGGLTGELFF
TRBJ2-4,TRBV30,CACYRPNQANIQYF
TRBJ2-3,TRBV7-9,CASSSSAGAGSTDTQYF
TRBJ1-2,TRBV4-1,CASSRETGGNYGYTF
TRBJ2-7,TRBV19,CASSFSSSRGYEQYF
TRBJ2-3,TRBV6-5,CASSSQSRGTDTQYF
TRBJ2-1,TRBV29-1,CSVEDWGAGSRKQFF
TRBJ2-3,TRBV27,CASRMGLATDTQYF
TRBJ2-3,TRBV4-1,CASSQDVLAGIRGDTQYF
TRBJ2-5,TRBV11-2,CASSTSLGGGQETQYF
TRBJ2-7,TRBV5-5,CASSLQGREQYF
TRBJ2-7,TRBV7-2,CASSTGRHSYEQYF
TRBJ2-1,TRBV2,CASSVRARAGGSYNEQFF
TRBJ2-1,TRBV7-2,CASSLARGGHNEQFF
TRBJ2-1,TRBV10-3,CAISESGGSYNEQFF